The entry below gives a single T cell receptor (beta chain) sequence along with its context. This receptor's antigen is unknown. Base qualities are missing; no much larger clone stands one base away. Library method: the immunoSEQ multiplex PCR assay. A mixture of 60 forward primers for TCR Vbeta segments and 13 reverse primers for TCR Jbeta segments was used in the multiplex PCR. Amplification of the CDR3 region of rearranged TCR beta genes was performed with a multiplex PCR assay on genomic DNA. On the Illumina HiSeq System, the amplified TCR beta libraries were sequenced as 87-base-pair reads. The original pipeline was this. In a later analysis, some 80 million unique TCR beta chains were counted across the approximately 620 repertoires, and roughly 11 million of these chains were shared by at least two donors. Raw reads were error-corrected and collapsed into unique sequences by a nearest-neighbor algorithm in which closely related sequences were merged to remove PCR and sequencing errors. V, D and J gene segments were assigned by aligning CDR3 sequences to IMGT reference sequences. For a sequence to be retained, a match of at least six nucleotides was required to both a V gene segment and a J gene segment. A rearrangement counted as productive if the CDR3 had no stop codons and remained in frame with V and J, and every other rearrangement counted as non-productive. Following IMGT convention, CDR3 was defined as the stretch from the second conserved V-encoded cysteine up to the conserved J-encoded phenylalanine. In an earlier analysis of roughly 580 of the donors, sequences lacking an unambiguous match to a single V gene segment were excluded. An earlier analysis of around 600 of the donors classified V segments as functional when productive rearrangements were above 56.7% and as segregating when the standard deviation between donors was above 5%. A statistical classification framework was built to diagnose cytomegalovirus status from the catalog of TCR beta chain sequences. V and J gene assignment, in a later analysis, came from comparing TCR nucleotide sequences with IMGT/GENE-DB human TR gene sequences. Using the TCRdist pipeline, a later analysis assigned CDR3 sequences along with most-parsimonious VDJ recombination scenarios. In a later analysis, each TCR beta chain was defined by its CDR3 amino acid sequence together with its V-gene family, and reads lacking a unique V-gene family were excluded. As a way to deal with suspected cross-contamination and a sequencing artifact, a later analysis dropped 592 nucleotide sequences that were highly shared and had low generation probability. For each public chain, a later analysis derived a clonal expansion index from normalized ranks of inferred template counts within each repertoire. In a later analysis, generation probabilities were computed with a VDJ recombination model fitted to out-of-frame rearrangements, and the resulting probabilities were checked against IGoR. A later analysis scored TCR-TCR, TCR-HLA and TCR-CMV co-occurrence with hypergeometric tests, applying a repertoire-size bias correction to TCR pairs. A later analysis estimated false discovery rates by permuting HLA or CMV assignments 20 times. In a later analysis, co-occurring TCRs were grouped using DBSCAN, and TCRdist sequence similarity was added for clustering within HLA-allele-positive subsets. Co-occurrence clustering excluded repertoires with fewer than 30,000 or more than 120,000 public chains, plus five with anomalous nucleotide sharing. What TCRdb holds here is the immuneACCESS table cut down to in-frame rearrangements. Part of the clones is not present; checked against another copy, under half of the missing clones reflect an unresolved V gene, and the others are unexplained. Clonal size and the V and J genes are those of that table, whereas D and trimming came from the DNA. The table for this sample lists approximately 190,000 clones; more than 75% of them were counted only once. The ten top clones hold 0.8% of the sample.

The source of the sample is a study of cytomegalovirus exposure and HLA in healthy donors (dated by TCRdb to 2016 to 2017). Study-wide context: An earlier analysis of several hundred of the donors reported approximately 300 Gb of sequence data and around 110 million unique TCR beta sequences obtained from 150 million to 200 million T cells. Around 320 gigabases of sequencing data and some 85 million unique TCR sequences were included in an early release covering 500 to 750 HLA-typed donors. The genetic ancestry cluster associated with self-reported Caucasian donors included 81% of the approximately 400 genotyped donors. The study aimed to test whether signatures of past pathogen exposure could be identified by cataloging public T cell receptors. The study used immunosequencing to profile the T cell repertoires of under 700 subjects and linked those repertoires to cytomegalovirus serostatus. A separate validation cohort of approximately 130 different subjects was used in addition to the approximately 640-subject first cohort. High-throughput TCR immunosequencing, statistical association of individual TCRs with disease status, and machine learning were combined to predict cytomegalovirus infection status. To study patterns of TCR occurrence, a later analysis re-analyzed previously published TCR beta repertoires from 650 to 750 donors and added high-resolution HLA genotyping. Rather than drawing on any new phenotypic data, the later analysis identified candidate immune exposures from TCR beta sequences and the way those sequences occurred across donors. To decide whether each TCR beta V gene segment behaved as functional or pseudogenic, an earlier analysis of over 500 of the donors relied on high-throughput TCR beta sequencing. Donor age, sex, ethnicity and CMV serostatus were compiled alongside the repertoire data. Genome-wide SNP genotypes for about 60% of the roughly 700 donors were used in a later genetic analysis, which treated that subset as a discovery cohort. Every discovery cohort repertoire had been produced on one sequencing platform. Class I and class II HLA loci were covered by the typing at four-digit resolution. The number of donors typed differed by locus, with 629-630 for A, B, C, DRB1 and DQB1, roughly 520 for DQA1, about 610 for DPA1, and around 450 for DPB1. Because of strong linkage in the cohort, five DR-DQ haplotypes were treated as single units for association and clustering. Among several hundred genotyped donors of the cohort, an average of around 250,000 unique TCR beta nucleotide sequences was sequenced per donor, of which about 19% were non-productive. Here is what the overall study found, with its caveats: Strong co-occurrence of HLA alleles, especially DR and DQ, made assigning TCR associations to individual alleles difficult. A later analysis associated approximately 17,000 TCR beta sequences with specific HLA alleles at a false discovery rate of 0.05. Correlated functional status among segregating V segments might be attributable to linkage disequilibrium, but an unknown experimental factor could not be ruled out. Because some donors lacked HLA typing at each locus, the association tests relied only on the typed subset. In a later analysis, the rate of TCR association differed among HLA loci, with DRB1 alleles having the most associated TCRs and HLA-C alleles having the fewest. Compared with equally common non-associated chains, HLA-associated TCR beta chains in a later analysis were more clonally expanded and had lower generation probabilities. Broadly in line with IMGT annotations, most TCR beta V segments showed up in productive rearrangements about 87% or about 30% of the time in an earlier analysis of approximately 600 of the donors. V-gene and J-gene trimming of TCR beta chains was associated with a missense DCLRE1C variant in a later genetic analysis, and the association was replicated in an independent cohort. Three of the identified cytomegalovirus-associated TCR beta chains were confirmed in vitro to be specific for cytomegalovirus antigens. A cluster of highly shared sequence variants was judged likely to be a technical artifact of the sequencing pipeline. Presence/absence analyses assumed roughly uniform sequencing depth across donors, an assumption that may not hold. The authors suggested that the approach could potentially be extended to other disease states and immunological phenotypes. Several of the top co-occurrence clusters appeared to be linked to parvovirus B19, influenza, CMV and Epstein-Barr virus, according to a later analysis. Only TCR beta chains were sequenced in this cohort, and the absence of alpha or paired-chain data limited detectable features. In both the original and validation cohorts, the classifier was reported to diagnose cytomegalovirus status with high specificity and sensitivity. In the study, approximately 160 TCR beta chains were listed as associated with cytomegalovirus. A further reported finding was that TCR beta sequences accurately predicted the HLA-A and HLA-B alleles for most subjects in the first cohort. The only immune exposure information available for the cohort was CMV serostatus. Compared with the 666-donor mean, donors in an Asian-associated ancestry cluster had fewer N-insertions in productive TCRs, according to a later genetic analysis. Most CMV-associated TCR beta chains appeared to be HLA-restricted in a later analysis, and the HLA associations seemed to be driven largely by CMV exposure. Across donors, most TCR sequences were observed very rarely, whereas some public TCRs were present in many individuals. Approximately 18 rarely observed V segments, including chromosome 9 orphons, were excluded from the earlier analysis of approximately 500 of the donors because counts were too low.

The cohort consisted of approximately 670 healthy bone marrow donors. At the time of sampling, all cohort members were nominally healthy, though unrecorded immune exposures were likely present. The donor was CMV seronegative and belonged to the group of 320 or so seronegative cohort members. A peripheral blood sample was collected from each donor, and TCR beta sequencing was performed on peripheral blood mononuclear cells. The Qiagen DNeasy Blood Extraction Kit was used to extract genomic DNA from the blood cell samples. The TCR comes from a woman between 18 and 29 years old in good health and CMV-seronegative. Input material: PBMCs.

The DNA sequence is as follows: TGTGCCACCCGGGAGGGGTGGACGGGTCCCTACGAGCAGTACTTC. It translates as CATREGWTGPYEQYF. The sequence is built from TRBV2 and TRBJ2-7; 8 bases in the junction line up with TRBD2. The germline V gene supplies CDR1 SNHLY and CDR2 FYNNEI. The CDR3 numbers 15 residues from cysteine through phenylalanine. Only CDR3 DNA is held: 45 bases, read in frame from base 1. The germline V and J ends show losses of 10 bases and 2 bases respectively, and no gene match explains 13 bases of the junction.